There are a few counts of the clone carrying this T cell receptor (beta chain). TCRdb passed the RT-PCR reads through MiXCR, listing each CDR3 protein once. The sample carries about a million distinct CDR3 sequences, more than 15% recorded once. The data were obtained in a study of patients and donors after allogeneic stem cell transplantation. The source of this sequence is a human donor who was either an allogeneic HSCT recipient or a stem cell or donor lymphocyte infusion donor (not recorded which). It is not recorded whose cells these are; they may come from a transplant donor. Sample: blood, either unsorted or a sorted T cell fraction (not recorded which).

The CDR3 region is CASSWAGPLSGNTIYF. The CDR3 DNA is TGTGCCAGCAGCTGGGCCGGGCCCCTCTCTGGAAACACCATATATTTT. The rearrangement links TRBV25-1 to TRBJ1-3; D call uncertain. Trimming pared 6 bases from V and 0 bases from J, leaving 15 bases between. The CDR3 runs 16 residues. Looked up from germline, CDR1 is MGHDK and CDR2 is SYGVNS. Looking up the rest from reference TRBV25-1 and TRBJ1-3 gives the full variable domain: EADIYQTPRYLVIGTGKKITLECSQTMGHDKMYWYQQDPGMELHLIHYSYGVNSTEKGDLSSESTVSRIRTEHFPLTLESARPSHTSQYLCASSWAGPLSGNTIYFGEGSWLTVV.